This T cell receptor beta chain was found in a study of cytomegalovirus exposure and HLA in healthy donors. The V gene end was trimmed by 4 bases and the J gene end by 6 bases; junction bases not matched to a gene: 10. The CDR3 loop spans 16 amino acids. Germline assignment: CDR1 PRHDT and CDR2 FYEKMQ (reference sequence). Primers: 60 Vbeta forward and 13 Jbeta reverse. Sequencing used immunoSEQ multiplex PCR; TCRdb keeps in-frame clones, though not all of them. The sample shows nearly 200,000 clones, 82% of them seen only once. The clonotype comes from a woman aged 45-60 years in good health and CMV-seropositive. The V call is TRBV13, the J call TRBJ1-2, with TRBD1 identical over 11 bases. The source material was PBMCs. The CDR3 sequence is CASSSRTGGANNGYTF. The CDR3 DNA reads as TGTGCCAGCAGCTCCCGGACAGGGGGCGCGAATAATGGCTACACCTTC.